These 18 T cell receptor beta chains share one sample of origin, sequenced in a study of blood T cell repertoires in COVID-19. Clones were sequenced by immunoSEQ multiplex PCR, and TCRdb holds only the in-frame ones, with some missing. Among around 95,000 clones, 90% were seen once, and the ten largest hold just over 5%. The specimen was peripheral blood. These receptors were taken from a man aged 50 to 60 with acute or convalescent COVID-19.

J is TRBJ2-4 and V is TRBV12-1; the D call TRBD1 from the table was never checked on the DNA. TRBV12-1 is listed as a pseudogene. The CDR3 runs 13 residues. CDR3 bases: TGTGCCAGCAGCCTCAGGTCCAAAAACATTCAGTACTTC. Residues: CASSLRSKNIQYF.

The chain is built from TRBV14 and TRBJ1-1; D call uncertain. The CDR3 spans 12 residues. The V gene's germline CDR1 is SGHDN and CDR2 FVKESK. V was clipped by 5 bases and J by 8 bases, with 12 bases between them. The CDR3 region is CASSSRREEAFF. The CDR3 DNA reads TGTGCCAGCAGCTCTCGGAGGGAGGAAGCTTTCTTT.

This clone was seen only once. The chain uses TRBV15 and TRBJ2-1; 14 bases are shared with TRBD2. CDR3 length: 17 residues. The J segment lost 9 bases and the V segment lost 0 bases, leaving 7 bases of the junction unmatched. CDR1 is LNHNV and CDR2 is YYDKDF in the germline V gene (reference sequence). This CDR3 reads CATSRDLGTSGRSEQFF. DNA for the CDR3: TGTGCCACCAGCAGAGATCTTGGGACTAGCGGGAGAAGTGAGCAGTTCTTC.

The chain carries TRBV7-2 and TRBJ2-1; 7 nucleotides agree with TRBD2. Germline CDR1 reads SGHTA; CDR2 reads FQGNSA. Trimming took 5 bases from V and 7 from J; bases not matched to a gene: 11. The CDR3 has 15 amino acids. CDR3 protein: CASSRLFGGWNEQFF. CDR3 nucleotides: TGTGCCAGCAGCCGCCTGTTCGGGGGGTGGAATGAGCAGTTCTTC.

The V gene is TRBV2, the J gene TRBJ2-3; 7 nucleotides line up with TRBD2. The CDR3 loop spans 15 amino acids. V gave up 6 bases and J gave up 0 bases; unmatched junction bases: 6. Looked up from germline, CDR1 is SNHLY and CDR2 is FYNNEI. The CDR3 spells CASRASGYSTDTQYF. In DNA, the CDR3 is TGTGCCAGCAGAGCTAGCGGATATAGCACAGATACGCAGTATTTT.

The chain employs TRBV5-3 and TRBJ2-1; TRBD2 might be the D (5 bases). TRBV5-3 carries the ORF label, with uncertain function. The CDR3 covers 15 residues. The V gene lost 2 bases and the J gene lost 4 bases, with 13 bases spanning the gap. This CDR3 is CARSFSADFYNEQFF. For the CDR3, the DNA is TGTGCCAGAAGCTTTTCAGCGGACTTTTACAATGAGCAGTTCTTC.

This sequence joins TRBV11-2 and TRBJ2-1; D uncertain. The CDR3 is 12 residues long. V lost 5 bases and J 3 bases, leaving 5 bases between the germline ends. CDR1 and CDR2 (germline): SGHAT, FQNNGV. CDR3 bases: TGTGCCAGCAGCGTAATCTACAATGAGCAGTTCTTC. It specifies CASSVIYNEQFF. Based on the CDR3 plus reference TRBV11-2 and TRBJ2-1, the full variable domain is EAGVAQSPRYKIIEKRQSVAFWCNPISGHATLYWYQQILGQGPKLLIQFQNNGVVDDSQLPKDRFSAERLKGVDSTLKIQPAKLEDSAVYLCASSVIYNEQFFGPGTRLTVL.

The chain is built from TRBV28 and TRBJ2-3; 8 bases match TRBD1. The CDR3 contains 16 residues. Trimming took 4 bases from V and 2 from J; bases not matched to a gene: 8. Germline V gene sequence: CDR1 MDHEN, CDR2 SYDVKM. CDR3 sequence (DNA): TGTGCCAGCAGTTCCCCAGGGGGCACATCCACAGATACGCAGTATTTT. Amino acids: CASSSPGGTSTDTQYF.

V gene TRBV7-2 combines with J gene TRBJ2-7; D not resolved. V was clipped by 0 bases and J by 1 base, with 7 bases between them. The CDR3 spans 14 residues. Germline CDR1 SGHTA, CDR2 FQGNSA. The CDR3 region has the DNA TGTGCCAGCAGCTTAGCCAGGTCTTCCTACGAGCAGTACTTC. This encodes CASSLARSSYEQYF.

The chain has TRBV5-1 and TRBJ2-5, with D maybe TRBD2 (5 bases). The CDR3 has 15 amino acids. Germline CDR1 reads SGHRS; CDR2 reads YFSETQ. The germline V and J ends were trimmed by 3 bases and 1 base, with 13 bases remaining between them. The CDR3 DNA is TGCGCCAGCAGCTCTGGCCGGGGAGTCCAAGAGACCCAGTACTTC. This sequence encodes CASSSGRGVQETQYF.

This clone was seen once. V and J are TRBV19 and TRBJ2-2; D might be TRBD1 (6 bases). This CDR3 is 16 amino acids long. Between the trimmed V and J ends, which lost 3 bases and 2 bases, there was a span of 13 bases. Germline CDR1 is LNHDA and CDR2 is SQIVND (reference sequence). As DNA, the CDR3 is TGTGCCAGTAGTATGTTGGGGGCCGCAAACACCGGGGAGCTGTTTTTT. Its protein product is CASSMLGAANTGELFF.

This chain connects TRBV5-1 to TRBJ2-3; possibly TRBD1 for D (6 bases). This CDR3 has 15 residues. The V end was cut by 0 bases, the J end by 3 bases, with 11 bases between. Germline CDR1 reads SGHRS; CDR2 reads YFSETQ. The CDR3 DNA follows: TGCGCCAGCAGCTTGGCGGTACAGGGTACAGATACGCAGTATTTT. It encodes CASSLAVQGTDTQYF.

The chain links TRBV12-3 or TRBV12-4 to TRBJ1-2; D is unclear. The V and J ends lost 2 bases and 8 bases respectively, with 6 bases between them. The CDR3 spans 11 residues. Here the CDR3 reads CASSLIQGYTF. Written as DNA, the CDR3 is TGTGCCAGCAGTTTAATACAGGGCTACACCTTC.

V usage is TRBV11-2 and J usage is TRBJ1-4, with TRBD1 identical over 9 bases. The junction had 8 bases not matched to a gene; V was cut back by 5 bases and J by 7 bases. Germline CDR1 reads SGHAT; CDR2 reads FQNNGV. CDR3 length equals 15 residues. DNA for the CDR3: TGTGCCAGCAGCATACAGGGGGCTCAGGCTGAAAAACTGTTTTTT. The encoded protein is CASSIQGAQAEKLFF.

This rearrangement joins TRBV27 to TRBJ1-4, with TRBD1 matching over 10 bases. Germline CDR1 reads MNHEY; CDR2 reads SMNVEV (reference sequence). The junction had 6 bases not matched to a gene; V was cut back by 9 bases and J by 5 bases. CDR3 length: 14 residues. The chain's CDR3 is CARGQGGINEKLFF. Here the CDR3 DNA reads TGTGCCAGAGGACAGGGGGGGATAAATGAAAAACTGTTTTTT.

The chain carries TRBV14 and TRBJ2-3, with TRBD2 identical over 7 bases. CDR3 size: 17 residues. The V segment lost 1 base and the J segment 3 bases; nucleotides outside the gene matches: 10. Germline-derived CDR1 and CDR2 are SGHDN and FVKESK. The CDR3: CASSQGSGGPLTDTQYF. The CDR3, as DNA: TGTGCCAGCAGCCAAGGCTCGGGGGGACCTTTGACAGATACGCAGTATTTT.

This sequence joins TRBV5-1 and TRBJ1-1; tentative D call: TRBD1 (5 bases). The CDR3 loop spans 14 amino acids. The germline V gene encodes CDR1 SGHRS and CDR2 YFSETQ. V lost 0 bases, J lost 4 bases, and 10 bases lay in between. CDR3 nucleotides: TGCGCCAGCAGCTTGGAGGGTGGGGCCACTGAAGCTTTCTTT. It encodes CASSLEGGATEAFF.

The chain employs TRBV2 and TRBJ1-1; the match to TRBD1 covers 7 bases. Germline V CDR1 and CDR2: SNHLY, FYNNEI. This CDR3 spans 14 amino acids. J gave up 2 bases and V 5 bases, and 5 bases lay outside the gene matches. The CDR3 DNA reads TGTGCCAGCAGTATACAGGGGCCAAACACTGAAGCTTTCTTT. Encoded protein: CASSIQGPNTEAFF.